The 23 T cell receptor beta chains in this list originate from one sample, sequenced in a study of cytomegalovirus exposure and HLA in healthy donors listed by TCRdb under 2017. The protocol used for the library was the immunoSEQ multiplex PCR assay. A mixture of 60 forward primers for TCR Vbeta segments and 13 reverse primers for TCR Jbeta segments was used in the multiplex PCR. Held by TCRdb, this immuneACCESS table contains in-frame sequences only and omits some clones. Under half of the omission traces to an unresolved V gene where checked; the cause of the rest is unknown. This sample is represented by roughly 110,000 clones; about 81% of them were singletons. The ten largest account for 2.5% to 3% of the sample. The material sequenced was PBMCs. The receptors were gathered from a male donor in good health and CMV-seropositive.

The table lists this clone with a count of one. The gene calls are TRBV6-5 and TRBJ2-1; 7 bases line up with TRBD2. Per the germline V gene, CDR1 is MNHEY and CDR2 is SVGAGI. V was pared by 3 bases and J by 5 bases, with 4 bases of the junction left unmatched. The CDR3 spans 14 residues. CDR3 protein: CASSYLADDNEQFF. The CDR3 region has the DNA TGTGCCAGCAGTTATCTAGCGGATGACAATGAGCAGTTCTTC.

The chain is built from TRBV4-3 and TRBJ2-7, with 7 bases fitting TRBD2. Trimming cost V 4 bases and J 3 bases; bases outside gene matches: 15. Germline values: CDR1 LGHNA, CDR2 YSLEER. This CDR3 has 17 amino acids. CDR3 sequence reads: CASSPGLGGDSGYEQYF. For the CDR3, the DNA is TGCGCCAGCAGCCCAGGGTTGGGGGGGGATTCGGGCTACGAGCAGTACTTC.

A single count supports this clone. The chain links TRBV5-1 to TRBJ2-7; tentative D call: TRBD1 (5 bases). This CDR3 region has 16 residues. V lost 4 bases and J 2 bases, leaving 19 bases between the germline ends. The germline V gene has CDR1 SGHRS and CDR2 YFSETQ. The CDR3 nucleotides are TGCGCCAGCAGCATAAGCAGGGTTCAGAACCCCTACGAGCAGTACTTC. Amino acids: CASSISRVQNPYEQYF. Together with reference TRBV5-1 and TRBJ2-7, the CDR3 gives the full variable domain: KAGVTQTPRYLIKTRGQQVTLSCSPISGHRSVSWYQQTPGQGLQFLFEYFSETQRNKGNFPGRFSGRQFSNSRSEMNVSTLELGDSALYLCASSISRVQNPYEQYFGPGTRLTVT.

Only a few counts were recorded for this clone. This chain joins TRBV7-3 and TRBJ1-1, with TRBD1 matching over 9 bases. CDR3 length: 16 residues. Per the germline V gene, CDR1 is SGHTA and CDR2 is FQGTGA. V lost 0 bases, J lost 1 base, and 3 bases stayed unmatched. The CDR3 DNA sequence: TGTGCCAGCAGCTTAACGGGGGGACAGGGGAACACTGAAGCTTTCTTT. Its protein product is CASSLTGGQGNTEAFF.

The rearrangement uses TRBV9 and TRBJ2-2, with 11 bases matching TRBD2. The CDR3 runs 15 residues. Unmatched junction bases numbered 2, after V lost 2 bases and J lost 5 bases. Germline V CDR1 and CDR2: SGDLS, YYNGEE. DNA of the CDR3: TGTGCCAGCAGCGTTAGGACTAGCGGGACCGGGGAGCTGTTTTTT. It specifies CASSVRTSGTGELFF.

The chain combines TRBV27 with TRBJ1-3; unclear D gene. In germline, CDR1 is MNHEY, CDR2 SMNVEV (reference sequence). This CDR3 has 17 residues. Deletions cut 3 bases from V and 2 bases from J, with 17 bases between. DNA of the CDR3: TGTGCCAGCAGTTTCTACCCCCCGATCCAAGCTGGAAACACCATATATTTT. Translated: CASSFYPPIQAGNTIYF.

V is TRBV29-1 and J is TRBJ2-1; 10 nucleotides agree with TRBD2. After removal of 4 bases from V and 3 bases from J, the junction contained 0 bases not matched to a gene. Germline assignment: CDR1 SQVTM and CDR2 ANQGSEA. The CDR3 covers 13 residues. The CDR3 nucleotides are TGCAGCGTTGTAGCGGGAGGCTACAATGAGCAGTTCTTC. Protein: CSVVAGGYNEQFF.

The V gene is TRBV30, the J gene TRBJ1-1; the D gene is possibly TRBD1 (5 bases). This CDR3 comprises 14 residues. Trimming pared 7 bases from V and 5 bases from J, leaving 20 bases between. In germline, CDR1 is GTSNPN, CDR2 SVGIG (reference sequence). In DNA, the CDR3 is TGTGCCTCATACGCGTCCCGGGGGTCAACTGAAGCTTTCTTT. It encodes CASYASRGSTEAFF.

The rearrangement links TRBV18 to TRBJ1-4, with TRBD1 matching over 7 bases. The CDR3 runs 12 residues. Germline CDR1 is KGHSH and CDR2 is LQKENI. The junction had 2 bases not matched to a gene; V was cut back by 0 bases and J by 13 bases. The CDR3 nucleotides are TGTGCCAGCTCACCACCGTCAGGGGGACTGTTTTTT. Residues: CASSPPSGGLFF.

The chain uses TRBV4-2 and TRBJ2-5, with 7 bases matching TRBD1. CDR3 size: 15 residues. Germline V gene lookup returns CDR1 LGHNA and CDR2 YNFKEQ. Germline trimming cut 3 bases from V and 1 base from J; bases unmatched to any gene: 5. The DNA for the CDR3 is TGTGCCAGCAGCCAGGCCTGGGACAGCCAAGAGACCCAGTACTTC. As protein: CASSQAWDSQETQYF.

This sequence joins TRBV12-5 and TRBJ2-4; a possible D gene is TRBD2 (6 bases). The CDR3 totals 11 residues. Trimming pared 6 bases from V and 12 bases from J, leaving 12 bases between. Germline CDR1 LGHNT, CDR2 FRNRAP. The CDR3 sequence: CASGNSGAQYF. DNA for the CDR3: TGTGCTAGTGGCAACTCGGGAGCTCAGTACTTC.

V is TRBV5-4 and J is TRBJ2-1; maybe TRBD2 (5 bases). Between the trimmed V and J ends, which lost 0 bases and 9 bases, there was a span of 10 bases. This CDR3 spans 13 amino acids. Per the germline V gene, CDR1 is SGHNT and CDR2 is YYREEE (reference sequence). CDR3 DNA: TGTGCCAGCAGCTTGGGGGAGATCGGTGAGCAGTTCTTC. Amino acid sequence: CASSLGEIGEQFF.

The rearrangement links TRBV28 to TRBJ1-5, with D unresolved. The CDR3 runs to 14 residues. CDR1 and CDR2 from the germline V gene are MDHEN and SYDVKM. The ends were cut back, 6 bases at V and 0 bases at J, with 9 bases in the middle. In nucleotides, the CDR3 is TGTGCCAGCAGCCCCCCCGGTAGCAATCAGCCCCAGCATTTT. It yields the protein CASSPPGSNQPQHF. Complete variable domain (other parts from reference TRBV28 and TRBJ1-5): DVKVTQSSRYLVKRTGEKVFLECVQDMDHENMFWYRQDPGLGLRLIYFSYDVKMKEKGDIPEGYSVSREKKERFSLILESASTNQTSMYLCASSPPGSNQPQHFGDGTRLSIL.

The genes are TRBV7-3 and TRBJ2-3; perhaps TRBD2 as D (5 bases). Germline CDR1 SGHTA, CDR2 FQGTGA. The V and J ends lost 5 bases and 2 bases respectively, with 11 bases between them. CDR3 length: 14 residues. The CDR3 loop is CASSLGIFTDTQYF. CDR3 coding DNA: TGTGCCAGCAGCCTCGGGATTTTCACAGATACGCAGTATTTT.

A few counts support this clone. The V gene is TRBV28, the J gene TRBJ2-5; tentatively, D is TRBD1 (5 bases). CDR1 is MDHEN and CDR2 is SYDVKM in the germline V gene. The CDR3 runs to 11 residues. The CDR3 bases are TGTGTAGTTGGGGCGCGTGAGACCCAGTACTTC. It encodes CVVGARETQYF.

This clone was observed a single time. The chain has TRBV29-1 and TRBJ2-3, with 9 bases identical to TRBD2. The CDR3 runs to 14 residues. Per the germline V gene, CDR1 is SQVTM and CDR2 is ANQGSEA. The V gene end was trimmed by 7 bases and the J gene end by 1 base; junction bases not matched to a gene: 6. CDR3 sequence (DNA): TGCAGCGACAAGACTAGCGGACGCACAGATACGCAGTATTTT. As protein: CSDKTSGRTDTQYF.

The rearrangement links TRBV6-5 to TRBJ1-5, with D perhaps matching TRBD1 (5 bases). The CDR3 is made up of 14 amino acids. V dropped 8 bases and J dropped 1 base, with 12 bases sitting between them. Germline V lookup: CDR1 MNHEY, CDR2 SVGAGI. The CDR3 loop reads CASRKSGSNQPQHF. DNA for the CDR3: TGTGCCAGCCGTAAATCAGGGAGCAATCAGCCCCAGCATTTT.

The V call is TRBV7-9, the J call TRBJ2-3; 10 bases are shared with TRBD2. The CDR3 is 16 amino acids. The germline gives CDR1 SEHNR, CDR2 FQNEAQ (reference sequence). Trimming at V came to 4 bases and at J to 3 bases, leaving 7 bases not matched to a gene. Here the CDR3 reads CASSSRLAGLTDTQYF. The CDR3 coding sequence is TGTGCCAGCAGCTCCAGACTAGCGGGTCTGACAGATACGCAGTATTTT.

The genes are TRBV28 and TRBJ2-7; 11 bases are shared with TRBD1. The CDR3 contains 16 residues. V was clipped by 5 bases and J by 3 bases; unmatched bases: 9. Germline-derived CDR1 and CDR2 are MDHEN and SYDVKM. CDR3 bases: TGTGCCAGCAGTCCGATGCCCGGGACAGGGGGCTACGAGCAGTACTTC. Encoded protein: CASSPMPGTGGYEQYF.

The CDR3 loop reads CASSQLAVSADTQYF. The CDR3 DNA is TGCGCCAGCAGCCAGTTAGCCGTCTCGGCAGATACGCAGTATTTT. The rearrangement links TRBV4-3 to TRBJ2-3, with D unclear. The V gene's germline CDR1 is LGHNA and CDR2 YSLEER. The V end was cut by 3 bases, the J end by 4 bases, with 14 bases between. The CDR3 length is 15 residues.

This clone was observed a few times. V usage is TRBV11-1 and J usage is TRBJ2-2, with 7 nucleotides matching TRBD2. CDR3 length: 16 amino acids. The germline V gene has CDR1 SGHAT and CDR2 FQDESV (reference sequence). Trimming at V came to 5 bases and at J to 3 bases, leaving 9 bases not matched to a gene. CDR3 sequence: CASSQGREADTGELFF. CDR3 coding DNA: TGTGCCAGCAGCCAGGGACGGGAGGCGGACACCGGGGAGCTGTTTTTT.

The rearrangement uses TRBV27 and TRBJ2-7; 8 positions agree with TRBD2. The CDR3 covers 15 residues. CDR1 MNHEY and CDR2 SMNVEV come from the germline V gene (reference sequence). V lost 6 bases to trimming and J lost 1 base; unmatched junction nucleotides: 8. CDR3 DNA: TGTGCCAGCAGGAATTTAGCGGGGCATTCCTACGAGCAGTACTTC. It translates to CASRNLAGHSYEQYF.

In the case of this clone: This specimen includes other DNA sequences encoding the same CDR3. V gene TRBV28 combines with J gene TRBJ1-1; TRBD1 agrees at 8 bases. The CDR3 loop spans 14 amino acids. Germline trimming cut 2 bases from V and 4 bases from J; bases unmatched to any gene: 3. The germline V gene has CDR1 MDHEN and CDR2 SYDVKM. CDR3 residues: CASSLQGAGTEAFF. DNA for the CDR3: TGTGCCAGCAGTTTACAGGGGGCGGGCACTGAAGCTTTCTTT.